The clone carrying this TCR beta chain has at least ten counts. The antigen is unknown. The CDR3 has 15 amino acids. Germline V lookup: CDR1 SGHRS, CDR2 YFSETQ. Unmatched junction bases numbered 11, after V lost 4 bases and J lost 7 bases. The sample originates from a study of T cells after yellow fever vaccination. Findings and caveats of the study: Researchers cautioned that FACS-sorted repertoires could harbor abundant clonotypes contaminating from the bulk population. At approximately 96% for CD4 and about 91% for CD8, most primary-vaccination clones showed up again after the booster. Just a small share of clonotypes turned up in the CD4 compartment as well as the CD8 compartment.

A 5'RACE template-switching step, the method used to make TCR cDNA, added a universal primer site and UMIs. From the 5' RACE reads, TCRdb called clonotypes with MiXCR, one entry per CDR3 protein. The sample records around 530,000 distinct CDR3 sequences, about 17% being singletons. The sequence derives from a young man who received the YFV17D yellow fever vaccine. The chain uses TRBV5-1 and TRBJ2-4; 7 bases match TRBD2. This specimen consisted of PBMCs, obtained roughly 5 days after the first yellow fever vaccination. CDR3 bases: TGCGCCAGCAGCACTACGGGGGAGGGGCTGAACATTCAGTACTTC. Protein sequence: CASSTTGEGLNIQYF.